This record covers a single TCR beta chain. These data originate in a study of blood T cell repertoires in COVID-19. Libraries were prepared by immunoSEQ multiplex PCR; TCRdb keeps only in-frame clonotypes and omits some of them. The sample includes under 95,000 clones, 82% of them seen just once. This CDR3 has 15 residues. The V gene lost 0 bases and the J gene lost 8 bases, with 17 bases spanning the gap. CDR1 and CDR2 (germline): SGDLS, YYNGEE. This rearrangement joins TRBV9 to TRBJ1-2; the D gene is possibly TRBD1 (5 bases). Sequences were obtained from peripheral blood. The clonotype originates from a woman older than 75 with acute or convalescent COVID-19. The CDR3 here is CASSVDGRALRGYTF. As DNA, the CDR3 is TGTGCCAGCAGCGTAGACGGCAGGGCGTTACGGGGCTACACCTTC.